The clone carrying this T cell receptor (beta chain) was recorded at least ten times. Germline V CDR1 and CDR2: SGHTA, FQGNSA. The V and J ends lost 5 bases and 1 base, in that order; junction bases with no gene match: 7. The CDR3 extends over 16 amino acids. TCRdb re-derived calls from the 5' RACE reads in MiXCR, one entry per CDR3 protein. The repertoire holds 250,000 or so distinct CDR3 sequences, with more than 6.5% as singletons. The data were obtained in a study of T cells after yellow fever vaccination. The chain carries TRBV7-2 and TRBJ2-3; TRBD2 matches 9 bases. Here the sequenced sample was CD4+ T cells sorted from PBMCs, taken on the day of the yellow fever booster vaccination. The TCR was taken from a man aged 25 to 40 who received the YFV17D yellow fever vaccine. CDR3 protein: CASSPLAGSGTDTQYF. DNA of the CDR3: TGTGCCAGCAGCCCGCTAGCGGGATCTGGCACAGATACGCAGTATTTT.